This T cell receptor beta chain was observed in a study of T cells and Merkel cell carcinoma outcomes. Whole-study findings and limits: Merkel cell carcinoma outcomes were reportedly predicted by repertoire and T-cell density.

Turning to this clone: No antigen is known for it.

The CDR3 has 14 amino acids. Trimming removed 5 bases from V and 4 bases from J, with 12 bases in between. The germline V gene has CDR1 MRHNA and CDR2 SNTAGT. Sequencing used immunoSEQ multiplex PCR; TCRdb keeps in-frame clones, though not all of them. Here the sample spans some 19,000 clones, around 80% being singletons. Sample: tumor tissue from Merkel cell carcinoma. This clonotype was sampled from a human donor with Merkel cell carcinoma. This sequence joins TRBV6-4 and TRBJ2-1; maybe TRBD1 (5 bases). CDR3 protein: CASSQGSGYNEQFF. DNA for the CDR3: TGTGCCAGCAGTCAGGGTTCGGGTTACAATGAGCAGTTCTTC.